This T cell receptor beta chain came from a study of T-cell reconstitution after alpha-beta-depleted transplantation in children (dated by TCRdb to the mid-2010s). A note on the overall study: The study quantitatively tracked T-cell immune reconstitution after TCRalphabeta/CD19-depleted allogeneic hematopoietic cell transplantation in children using TCR repertoire profiling. The investigation overall reported the following: In some patients, high TCRbeta diversity at day 60 was attributed to recipient T cells and intrathymic progenitors that had survived conditioning. The apparently early alphabetaT-cell count recovery about two months after transplant was reportedly dependent on only several hundred rapidly expanded clones derived from non-depleted graft cells. The frequencies of hyperexpanded clones fell over the following months, and after one year, T-cell counts and TCRbeta diversity were mostly attributed to newly produced T cells.

From cysteine to phenylalanine, the CDR3 is 15 amino acids long. Only the CDR3 portion is preserved as DNA: 45 bases, with reading frame beginning at the first base. V loses 1 base at its end and J loses 1 base; junction bases beyond the gene matches: 3. Via the germline V gene, CDR1 is MGHRA and CDR2 YSYEKL. This clonotype has more than one count but fewer than ten. What this receptor recognizes is not known. No base-level quality is on record; no much larger clone is a single base apart. Receptors were amplified or captured by PCR. This sample was sequenced with an Illumina HiSeq 2500. To normalize quantification of the TCRbeta repertoire, the TCR libraries were built with molecular barcoding that relied on unique molecular identifiers. TCRdb reprocessing: public reads trimmed at Q25 with fastp, clones called with MiXCR, in-frame beta chains kept. Duplicate CDR3 protein sequences are folded into a single record with the most common DNA and genes. This sample has 300,000 to 400,000 distinct CDR3 sequences in its table, and around 25% of those were observed once. Of the sample, about 10% is held by the ten largest clones.

Reading the label with the study, this specimen's treatment or condition is: allogeneic hematopoietic cell transplantation with graft depleted of TCRalphabeta T cells and CD19 B cells. TCRalphabeta/CD19-depleted allogeneic hematopoietic cell grafts were given to the transplant recipients, all of whom were children. This specimen consisted of PBMCs, mostly from graft donor cells, obtained 180 days after TCRalphabeta/CD19-depleted stem cell transplant. In this chain, TRBV4-1 is recombined with TRBJ2-7; TRBD2 fits 8 bases in the junction. The clonotype was recovered from a male patient between 10 and 17 years old who had a stem cell transplant for acute lymphoblastic leukemia, so the T cells may come from the graft donor. For the CDR3, the sequence is CASSQVPGGSYEQYF. At the DNA level, the sequence is TGCGCCAGCAGCCAAGTGCCGGGAGGGTCCTACGAGCAGTACTTC.